This T cell receptor beta chain was captured by sequencing in a study of blood T cell repertoires in COVID-19. Study-level background: The samples span acute and convalescent COVID-19 from the United States, Italy and Spain.

From germline, CDR1 is LGHDT and CDR2 YNNKEL (reference sequence). Trimming removed 1 base from V and 6 bases from J; junction bases left unmatched: 2. The CDR3 runs to 15 residues. Profiling relied on immunoSEQ multiplex PCR, and the TCRdb table lists in-frame clones only, not all of them. The sample has tens of thousands of clones; roughly 90% are singletons. This clonotype was obtained from a man aged 55 to 70 with active COVID-19. Source material: peripheral blood. This rearrangement joins TRBV3-1 (or the pseudogene TRBV3-2) to TRBJ1-5, with TRBD1 identical over 11 bases. CDR3: CASSQGTGGFQPQHF. The CDR3 DNA reads as TGTGCCAGCAGCCAAGGGACAGGGGGCTTTCAGCCCCAGCATTTT.